These 24 T cell receptor beta chains originate from one sample sequenced in a study of CD8 T cells in ankylosing spondylitis. Study conclusions and caveats: A motif in TCR beta, a set of 8 or 9 highly homologous variants, appeared characteristic of ankylosing spondylitis blood.

TCRdb reanalysed the 5' RACE reads using MiXCR and keeps one entry per CDR3 protein. The sample has 350,000 to 450,000 distinct CDR3 sequences, roughly 27% seen once. The antigens for these receptors are not known. What was sequenced was blood, either unsorted or a sorted T cell fraction (not recorded which). The receptors shown here come from a male donor with ankylosing spondylitis.

This clonotype was recorded a few times. This rearrangement joins TRBV20-1 to TRBJ2-3; 7 nucleotides agree with TRBD2. The CDR3 has 12 residues. Germline V gene lookup returns CDR1 DFQATT and CDR2 SNEGSKA (reference sequence). V trimming: 6 bases; J trimming: 1 base; junction bases outside the gene matches: 1. As DNA, the CDR3 is TGCAGTGCCCGGGGGGGCACAGATACGCAGTATTTT. This translates into CSARGGTDTQYF.

The V and J genes are TRBV28 and TRBJ1-3; no clear D. CDR3 size: 14 residues. V lost 2 bases to trimming and J lost 2 bases, with 7 bases between them. Germline V gene lookup returns CDR1 MDHEN and CDR2 SYDVKM. For the CDR3, the DNA is TGTGCCAGCAGTTTACAAGCCGCTGGAAACACCATATATTTT. Protein: CASSLQAAGNTIYF.

This clonotype was detected a few times. CDR3 nucleotide sequence: TGTGCCAGCAGCTACGGACTAGATCCGAACACCGGGGAGCTGTTTTTT. Its translation is CASSYGLDPNTGELFF. This sequence joins TRBV11-2 and TRBJ2-2; 7 bases are shared with TRBD2. Trimming removed 4 bases from V and 0 bases from J; junction bases left unmatched: 5. This CDR3 contains 16 residues. Per germline, CDR1 SGHAT and CDR2 FQNNGV.

This clonotype was found a few times. This sequence joins TRBV11-2 and TRBJ2-7; TRBD2 matches 11 bases. With V trimmed by 0 bases and J by 10 bases, 11 bases remained unmatched. Germline CDR1 is SGHAT and CDR2 is FQNNGV. This CDR3 comprises 16 residues. The CDR3 loop reads CASSLDLFSGRADQYV. The CDR3 DNA reads as TGTGCCAGCAGCTTAGATCTGTTTAGCGGGAGGGCCGATCAGTACGTC.

The rearrangement links TRBV7-8 to TRBJ2-7; 7 bases match TRBD2. There are 14 residues in the CDR3. V shed 1 base and J 1 base; nucleotides not matched to a gene: 1. Germline lookup yields CDR1 SGHVS and CDR2 FQNEAQ. This chain's CDR3 is CASSLDGGSYEQYV. The CDR3 DNA follows: TGTGCCAGCAGCTTAGACGGGGGGTCCTACGAGCAGTACGTC.

The V gene is TRBV3-1, the J gene TRBJ1-5; 8 nucleotides agree with TRBD1. This CDR3 is 14 amino acids long. J lost 5 bases, V lost 3 bases, and 3 bases had no gene match. CDR1 and CDR2 from the germline V gene are LGHDT and YNNKEL (reference sequence). CDR3 protein: CASSQTGEDQPQHF. The CDR3 DNA reads as TGTGCCAGCAGCCAGACAGGGGAGGATCAGCCCCAGCATTTT.

This clonotype was seen more than once but under ten times. The chain employs TRBV29-1 and TRBJ2-1; no definite D call. Germline CDR1 is SQVTM and CDR2 is ANQGSEA. This CDR3 is 10 amino acids long. V was cut by 7 bases and J by 10 bases, with 11 bases left in between. CDR3 protein: CSAGQWEQFF. CDR3 sequence (DNA): TGCAGCGCCGGGCAATGGGAGCAGTTCTTC.

The rearrangement links TRBV12-3 or TRBV12-4 to TRBJ2-1; TRBD2 agrees at 13 bases. V shed 5 bases, J shed 5 bases, and the junction held 6 bases outside the gene matches. The CDR3 is made up of 16 amino acids. The CDR3 region is CASSRTSGSGDNEQFF. The CDR3 coding sequence is TGTGCCAGCAGTAGGACTAGCGGGAGTGGAGACAATGAGCAGTTCTTC.

This sequence joins TRBV4-2 and TRBJ1-5, with 7 bases fitting TRBD1. V shed 0 bases, J shed 0 bases, and the junction held 5 bases outside the gene matches. The CDR3 contains 17 residues. The germline V gene encodes CDR1 LGHNA and CDR2 YNFKEQ. CDR3 loop: CASSQEPTGYSNQPQHF. The CDR3 DNA sequence: TGTGCCAGCAGCCAAGAACCGACAGGGTATAGCAATCAGCCCCAGCATTTT.

The J gene is TRBJ1-1, the V gene TRBV24-1, with D possibly TRBD1 on 5 matching bases. This CDR3 region has 13 residues. Trimming left V 5 bases short and J 6 bases short, with 12 bases between. The germline CDR1 and CDR2 sequences are KGHDR and SFDVKD. Here the CDR3 reads CATSGGSRAEAFF. DNA for the CDR3: TGTGCCACCAGTGGAGGTAGCAGGGCTGAAGCTTTCTTT.

This chain uses TRBV14 with TRBJ1-3; TRBD1 might be the D (6 bases). The germline V gene has CDR1 SGHDN and CDR2 FVKESK. This CDR3 contains 16 residues. V lost 1 base, J lost 3 bases, and 13 bases lay in between. The CDR3 loop is CASSQGDRSFGNTIYF. CDR3 nucleotides: TGTGCCAGCAGCCAAGGCGACAGGAGCTTTGGAAACACCATATATTTT.

The gene calls are TRBV20-1 and TRBJ2-3, with TRBD2 matching 14 bases. V dropped 1 base and J dropped 1; count of bases not matched to a gene: 7. The CDR3 loop spans 18 amino acids. CDR1 and CDR2 (germline): DFQATT, SNEGSKA (reference sequence). The CDR3 nucleotides are TGCAGTGCTAGAGGGGGACTAGCGGGAGACCTAGGCACAGATACGCAGTATTTT. This gives the protein CSARGGLAGDLGTDTQYF.

The chain carries TRBV6-5 and TRBJ1-1; D possibly corresponds to TRBD1 (5 bases). Trimming pared 0 bases from V and 0 bases from J, leaving 17 bases between. CDR1 MNHEY and CDR2 SVGAGI come from the germline V gene. This CDR3 is 18 amino acids long. CDR3 in DNA: TGTGCCAGCAGTTACTCGAGTTTCGGGGGTCCCATGAACACTGAAGCTTTCTTT. Translating gives CASSYSSFGGPMNTEAFF.

V gene TRBV6-1 combines with J gene TRBJ1-1, with D uncertain. The CDR3 runs 12 residues. The germline V gene has CDR1 MNHNS and CDR2 SASEGT. V lost 6 bases to trimming and J lost 3 bases, with 8 bases between them. The chain's CDR3 is CASRDGDTEAFF. The CDR3 nucleotides read TGTGCCAGCAGGGACGGTGACACTGAAGCTTTCTTT.

CDR3 DNA sequence: TGTGCCAGCAGTAAGGGGGATACGCAGTATTTT. Protein sequence: CASSKGDTQYF. This sequence joins TRBV12-3 or TRBV12-4 and TRBJ2-3; D is perhaps TRBD1 (5 bases). The V gene lost 5 bases and the J gene lost 6 bases, with 6 bases spanning the gap. The CDR3 covers 11 residues.

This clonotype was detected a few times. The CDR3 sequence is CASSETGNQPQHF. The CDR3, as DNA: TGCGCCAGCAGTGAGACAGGGAATCAGCCCCAGCATTTT. The rearrangement uses TRBV10-1 and TRBJ1-5; D is possibly TRBD1 (6 bases). This CDR3 contains 13 residues. The germline V gene has CDR1 WNHNN and CDR2 SYGVQD (reference sequence). Trimming removed 2 bases from V and 4 bases from J, with 6 bases in between.

Many counts were recorded for this clonotype. CDR3 sequence reads: CASSSDTYGYTF. The CDR3 DNA sequence: TGTGCCAGCAGCTCGGATACCTATGGCTACACCTTC. The V and J genes are TRBV5-5 and TRBJ1-2; D remains ambiguous. Germline lookup yields CDR1 SGHKS and CDR2 YYEKEE (reference sequence). Trimming pared 3 bases from V and 4 bases from J, leaving 7 bases between. The CDR3 loop spans 12 amino acids.

Details on this clonotype: A clone one base away is much larger, so this may be a read error. The chain joins TRBV7-2 to TRBJ2-1; D assignment may be TRBD1 or TRBD2 (6 bases each). The V gene's germline CDR1 is SGHTA and CDR2 FQGNSA. This CDR3 has 15 amino acids. The CDR3 sequence: CAGSLDPGAYNEQFF. CDR3 bases: TGTGCCGGCAGCTTAGACCCGGGGGCGTACAATGAGCAGTTCTTC. Drawing the rest from reference TRBV7-2 and TRBJ2-1, the complete variable domain is GAGVSQSPSNKVTEKGKDVELRCDPISGHTALYWYRQSLGQGLEFLIYFQGNSAPDKSGLPSDRFSAERTGGSVSTLTIQRTQQEDSAVYLCAGSLDPGAYNEQFFGPGTRLTVL.

The rearrangement links TRBV6-1 to TRBJ1-2, with 9 bases matching TRBD1. V shed 6 bases, J shed 4 bases, and the junction held 6 bases outside the gene matches. CDR1 and CDR2 from the germline V gene are MNHNS and SASEGT. This CDR3 has 14 amino acids. The CDR3, as DNA: TGTGCCAGCAGGTCACCGGGACAGGGCTATGGCTACACCTTC. It translates to CASRSPGQGYGYTF.

The chain recombines TRBV20-1 with TRBJ1-1, with D maybe TRBD1 (5 bases). The germline V gene has CDR1 DFQATT and CDR2 SNEGSKA (reference sequence). CDR3 length: 15 amino acids. The V end was cut by 0 bases, the J end by 3 bases, with 14 bases between. CDR3 sequence reads: CSARDPFSGDTEAFF. The CDR3 DNA is TGCAGTGCTAGAGATCCGTTTTCGGGGGACACTGAAGCTTTCTTT.

This clonotype was picked up a small number of times. V usage is TRBV5-1 and J usage is TRBJ2-7; TRBD2 aligns across 13 bases. The trim removed 4 bases at V and 6 bases at J, leaving 10 bases unmatched. The CDR3 covers 16 residues. The germline gives CDR1 SGHRS, CDR2 YFSETQ. The chain's CDR3 is CASSQRTSGSSLEQYF. The DNA for the CDR3 is TGCGCCAGCAGCCAAAGGACTAGCGGGAGTTCCCTCGAGCAGTACTTC.

In its sample, this clonotype was seen a few times. V is TRBV4-1 and J is TRBJ2-1; 11 nucleotides align to TRBD1. The CDR3 has 15 amino acids. Trimming removed 4 bases from V and 6 bases from J; junction bases left unmatched: 5. The germline CDR1 and CDR2 sequences are MGHRA and YSYEKL. The CDR3 DNA sequence: TGCGCCAGCAGCCCAACCGGGACAGGGGGCAATGAGCAGTTCTTC. It specifies CASSPTGTGGNEQFF.

The chain is built from TRBV20-1 and TRBJ2-3, with TRBD2 matching over 9 bases. Looked up from germline, CDR1 is DFQATT and CDR2 is SNEGSKA (reference sequence). With 3 bases clipped from V and 3 bases from J, the junction kept 13 bases outside the gene matches. The CDR3 is 17 residues long. This CDR3 is CSASRRPAGGGTDTQYF. The DNA for the CDR3 is TGCAGTGCTAGCCGTAGACCAGCGGGAGGAGGGACAGATACGCAGTATTTT.

This chain uses TRBV24-1 with TRBJ1-1; tentative D call: TRBD1 (6 bases). The V and J ends lost 7 bases and 3 bases respectively, with 11 bases between them. The germline CDR1 and CDR2 sequences are KGHDR and SFDVKD. CDR3 size: 13 residues. The CDR3 DNA reads TGTGCCACCAGCGCAAACAGGGACACTGAAGCTTTCTTT. It specifies CATSANRDTEAFF.